This T cell receptor beta chain originates from a study of T cells in Graves' hyperthyroidism and ophthalmopathy. There were TCR beta CDR3 regions amplified from RNA transcripts. In the first-round RT-PCR of the TCR CDR3, the HTBI primer set was used. TCRdb itself ran the multiplex PCR reads through MiXCR, one entry per CDR3 protein. The sample lists more than 300,000 distinct CDR3 sequences, about 18% occurring once. This clonotype has at least ten counts. CDR3 length: 13 amino acids. Germline loops: CDR1 SQVTM, CDR2 ANQGSEA. V lost 3 bases, J lost 6 bases, and 13 bases lay in between. The material sequenced was blood. The sequence derives from a young woman with Graves' hyperthyroidism that later progressed to Graves' ophthalmopathy. The rearrangement uses TRBV29-1 and TRBJ2-3, with D possibly TRBD1 on 6 matching bases. CDR3: CSVEEPGEDTQYF. As DNA, the CDR3 is TGCAGCGTTGAGGAACCAGGGGAGGATACGCAGTATTTT.